The 10 T cell receptor beta chains reported below all come from one sample, sequenced in a study of cytomegalovirus exposure and HLA in healthy donors (dated by TCRdb to the late 2010s). Library prep was done by the immunoSEQ multiplex PCR assay. The multiplex PCR relied on a mix of 60 forward primers for TCR Vbeta segments and 13 reverse primers for TCR Jbeta segments. TCRdb took this table from immuneACCESS and kept in-frame rearrangements with V and J called. Such tables lack part of the clones; where checked against another copy, unresolved V genes explain under half of the gap, and the rest is unexplained. The sample table holds 100,000 or so clones, of which approximately 77% were seen once. The ten largest clones represent roughly 9.3% of the sample. The specimen was PBMCs. The receptors were sampled from a male donor in good health and CMV-seropositive.

J is TRBJ2-3 and V is TRBV12-2; the D call of TRBD1 is as the table states it, not checked on the DNA. TRBV12-2 is shown as a pseudogene. The CDR3 totals 23 residues. CDR3: CASRLEGDTGGPSNPSSTDTQYF. In DNA, the CDR3 is TGTGCAAGTCGCTTAGAAGGGGATACAGGGGGCCCATCAAACCCAAGCAGCACAGATACGCAGTATTTT.

The rearrangement joins TRBV28 to TRBJ2-7, with 13 bases that match TRBD2. Trimming removed 6 bases from V and 4 bases from J; junction bases left unmatched: 3. The CDR3 loop spans 14 amino acids. In germline, CDR1 is MDHEN, CDR2 SYDVKM. CDR3 nucleotide sequence: TGTGCCAGCAGGGAGACTAGCGGGAGGTACGAGCAGTACTTC. As protein: CASRETSGRYEQYF.

The V gene is TRBV5-3, the J gene TRBJ2-7; the match to TRBD2 covers 10 bases. TRBV5-3 is an ORF, and what it does is uncertain. V gave up 1 base and J gave up 3 bases; unmatched junction bases: 7. CDR3 length: 16 amino acids. Here the CDR3 DNA reads TGTGCCAGAAGCTTGATATGGCCTAGCGGGAGCTACGAGCAGTACTTC. Protein product: CARSLIWPSGSYEQYF.

The chain carries TRBV4-1 and TRBJ2-1, with 8 bases aligning to TRBD2. The CDR3 length is 18 residues. Germline V gene sequence: CDR1 MGHRA, CDR2 YSYEKL. After removal of 0 bases from V and 3 bases from J, the junction contained 10 bases not matched to a gene. CDR3 DNA: TGCGCCAGCAGCCAAGATCTTATTGGGACTAGAAGCTACAATGAGCAGTTCTTC. Translation: CASSQDLIGTRSYNEQFF.

The J gene is TRBJ2-7, the V gene TRBV4-3, with 9 bases that match TRBD1. CDR1 is LGHNA, CDR2 YSLEER, per germline. This CDR3 has 16 residues. V trimming: 1 base; J trimming: 3 bases; junction bases outside the gene matches: 7. CDR3 protein: CASSQGDRAIVYEQYF. The CDR3 nucleotides are TGCGCCAGCAGCCAAGGGGACAGGGCCATTGTCTACGAGCAGTACTTC.

The chain is built from TRBV11-2 and TRBJ2-1, with TRBD2 matching 11 bases. The trim removed 3 bases at V and 0 bases at J, leaving 4 bases unmatched. This CDR3 region has 17 residues. CDR1 is SGHAT, CDR2 FQNNGV, per germline. CDR3 region: CASSFGTSGSSYNEQFF. CDR3 nucleotide sequence: TGTGCCAGCAGCTTTGGGACTAGCGGCAGCTCCTACAATGAGCAGTTCTTC.

The V and J genes are TRBV6-6 and TRBJ2-6; D is uncertain. V was clipped by 2 bases and J by 0 bases, with 8 bases between them. Looked up from germline, CDR1 is MNHNY and CDR2 is SVGAGI (reference sequence). The CDR3 loop spans 16 amino acids. The chain's CDR3 is CASSYPRSSGANVLTF. For the CDR3, the DNA is TGTGCCAGCAGTTACCCCAGAAGCTCTGGGGCCAACGTCCTGACTTTC.

The chain combines TRBV4-2 with TRBJ1-2, with a tentative D call TRBD1 (5 bases). The CDR3 spans 12 residues. Trimming stripped 1 base from V and 8 bases from J, with 8 bases between. Per the germline V gene, CDR1 is LGHNA and CDR2 is YNFKEQ. The CDR3 here is CASSQGEGGYTF. The CDR3 nucleotides are TGTGCCAGCAGCCAAGGGGAGGGGGGCTACACCTTC.

This sequence joins TRBV11-2 and TRBJ2-3; the match to TRBD2 covers 12 bases. The CDR3 contains 15 residues. CDR1 SGHAT and CDR2 FQNNGV come from the germline V gene. The trim removed 1 base at V and 5 bases at J, leaving 1 base unmatched. CDR3: CASSLGLAGVDTQYF. The CDR3 region has the DNA TGTGCCAGCAGCTTAGGACTAGCGGGAGTAGATACGCAGTATTTT.

V usage is TRBV19 and J usage is TRBJ2-5; maybe TRBD1 (6 bases). The CDR3 has 17 residues. The germline gives CDR1 LNHDA, CDR2 SQIVND (reference sequence). V lost 2 bases and J 2 bases, leaving 18 bases between the germline ends. The CDR3 sequence: CASSITPGRGHQETQYF. CDR3 coding DNA: TGTGCCAGTAGTATAACCCCCGGCAGGGGACATCAAGAGACCCAGTACTTC.